This paragraph covers one T cell receptor (beta chain) sequence. Sequencing was performed with immunoSEQ multiplex PCR; in TCRdb, only in-frame clones are kept and a portion is missing. The sample holds tens of thousands of clones; 82% are singletons and the top ten take less than 3.5%. Treatment in this sample: preoperative locoregional IRX-2 cytokine immunotherapy. This phase Ib study tested locoregional IRX-2 cytokine immunotherapy given before surgery. The germline gives CDR1 SSHAT, CDR2 FNYEAQ (reference sequence). Trimming stripped 5 bases from V and 0 bases from J, with 16 bases between. There are 16 residues in the CDR3. This sample was included in a study of preoperative IRX-2 immunotherapy in early breast cancer.

This TCR came from a human donor with breast cancer. The chain links TRBV7-7 to TRBJ2-5; D possibly corresponds to TRBD2 (6 bases). The biological material was taken from a patient treated with IRX-2 immunotherapy. DNA of the CDR3: TGTGCCAGCAGCATGGAAGTGGGAGGATACCAAGAGACCCAGTACTTC. Translated: CASSMEVGGYQETQYF.